Here is one TCR beta chain with its context. The data originate from a study of shared clonotypes between healthy human individuals. The authors ran the assay at deep level. Measured with immunoSEQ multiplex PCR; TCRdb has only the in-frame clones, and not every one. The table shows roughly 1 million clones, with roughly 80% occurring only once. The CDR3 contains 14 residues. Trimming took off 0 bases at V and 1 base at J, with 6 bases between the two ends. Germline assignment: CDR1 MGHRA and CDR2 YSYEKL. The receptor's source is a man aged 18 to 30 in good health. The material sequenced was memory CD4+ T cells sorted from blood. Indicated subset: CD45RA-negative fraction. The J gene is TRBJ1-2, the V gene TRBV4-1; D unresolved. CDR3 sequence: CASSQDPLNYGYTF. The CDR3, as DNA: TGCGCCAGCAGCCAAGATCCTCTTAACTATGGCTACACCTTC.